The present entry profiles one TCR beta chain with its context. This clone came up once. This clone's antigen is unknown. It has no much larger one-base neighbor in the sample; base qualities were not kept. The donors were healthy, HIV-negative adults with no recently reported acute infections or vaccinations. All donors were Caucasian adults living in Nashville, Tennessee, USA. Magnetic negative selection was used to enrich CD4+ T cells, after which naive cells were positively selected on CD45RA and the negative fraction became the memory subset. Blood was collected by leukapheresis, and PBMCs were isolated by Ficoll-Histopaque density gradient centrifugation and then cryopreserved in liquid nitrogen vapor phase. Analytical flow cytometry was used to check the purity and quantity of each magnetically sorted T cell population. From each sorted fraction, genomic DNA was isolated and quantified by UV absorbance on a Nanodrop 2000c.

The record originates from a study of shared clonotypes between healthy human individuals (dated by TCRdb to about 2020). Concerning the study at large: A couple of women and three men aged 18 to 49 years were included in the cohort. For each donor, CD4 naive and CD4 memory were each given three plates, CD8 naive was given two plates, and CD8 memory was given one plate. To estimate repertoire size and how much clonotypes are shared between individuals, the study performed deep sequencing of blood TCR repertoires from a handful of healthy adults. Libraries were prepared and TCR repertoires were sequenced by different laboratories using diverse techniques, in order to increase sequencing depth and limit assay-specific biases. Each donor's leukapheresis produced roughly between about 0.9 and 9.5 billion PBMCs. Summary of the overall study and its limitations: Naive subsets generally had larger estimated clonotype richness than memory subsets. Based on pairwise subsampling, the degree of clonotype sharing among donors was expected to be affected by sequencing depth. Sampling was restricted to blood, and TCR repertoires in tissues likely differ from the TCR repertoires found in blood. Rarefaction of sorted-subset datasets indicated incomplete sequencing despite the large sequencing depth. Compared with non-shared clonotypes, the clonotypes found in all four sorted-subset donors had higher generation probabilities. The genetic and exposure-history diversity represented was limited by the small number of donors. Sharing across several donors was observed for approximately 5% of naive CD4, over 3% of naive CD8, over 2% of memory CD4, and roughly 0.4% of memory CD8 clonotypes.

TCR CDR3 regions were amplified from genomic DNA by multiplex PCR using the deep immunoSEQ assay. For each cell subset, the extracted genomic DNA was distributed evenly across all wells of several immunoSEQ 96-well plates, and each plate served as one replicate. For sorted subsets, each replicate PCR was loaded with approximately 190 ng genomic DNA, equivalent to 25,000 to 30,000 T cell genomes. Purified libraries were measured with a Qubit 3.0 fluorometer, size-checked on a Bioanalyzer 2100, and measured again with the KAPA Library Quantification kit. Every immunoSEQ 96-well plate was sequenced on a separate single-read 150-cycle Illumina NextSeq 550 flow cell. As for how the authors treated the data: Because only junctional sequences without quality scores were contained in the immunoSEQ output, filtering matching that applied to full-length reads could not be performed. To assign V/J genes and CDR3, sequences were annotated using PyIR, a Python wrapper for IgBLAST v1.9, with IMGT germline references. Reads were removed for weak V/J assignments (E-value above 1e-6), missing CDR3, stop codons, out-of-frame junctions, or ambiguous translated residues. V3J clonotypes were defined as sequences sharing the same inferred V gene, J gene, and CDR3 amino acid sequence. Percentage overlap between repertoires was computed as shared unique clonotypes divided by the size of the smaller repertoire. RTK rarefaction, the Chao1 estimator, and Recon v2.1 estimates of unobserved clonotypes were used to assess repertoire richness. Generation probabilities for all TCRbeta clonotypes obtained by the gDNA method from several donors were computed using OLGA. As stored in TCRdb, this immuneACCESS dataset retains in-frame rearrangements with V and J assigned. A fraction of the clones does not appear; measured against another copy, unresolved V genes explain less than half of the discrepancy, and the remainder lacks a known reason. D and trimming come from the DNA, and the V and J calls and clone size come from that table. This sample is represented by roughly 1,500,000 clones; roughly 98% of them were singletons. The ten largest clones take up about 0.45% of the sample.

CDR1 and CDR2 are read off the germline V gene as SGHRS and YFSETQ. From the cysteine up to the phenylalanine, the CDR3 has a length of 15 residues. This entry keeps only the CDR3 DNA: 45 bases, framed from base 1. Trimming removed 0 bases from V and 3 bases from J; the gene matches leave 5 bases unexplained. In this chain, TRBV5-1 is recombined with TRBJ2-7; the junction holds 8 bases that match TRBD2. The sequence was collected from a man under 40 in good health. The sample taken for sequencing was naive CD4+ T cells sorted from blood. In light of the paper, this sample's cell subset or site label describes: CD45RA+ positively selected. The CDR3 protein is CASSLAGGQGYEQYF. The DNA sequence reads TGCGCCAGCAGCTTGGCGGGGGGGCAGGGCTACGAGCAGTACTTC.